These 32 T cell receptor beta chains came from one sample sequenced in a study of blood T cell repertoires in COVID-19. The assay was immunoSEQ multiplex PCR, and TCRdb's table has in-frame clones only and misses some. Altogether fewer than 350,000 clones are present, roughly 91% being singletons, with the ten largest covering roughly 5.1%. Material for sequencing was peripheral blood. The receptors shown here come from a man between 35 and 55 years old with acute or convalescent COVID-19.

The chain carries TRBV5-1 and TRBJ1-1; D uncertain. The CDR3 is 14 residues long. V lost 1 base, J lost 1 base, and 8 bases lay in between. CDR1 and CDR2 (germline): SGHRS, YFSETQ. For the CDR3, the DNA is TGCGCCAGCAGCTTGTTTGCCGGGAACACTGAAGCTTTCTTT. It specifies CASSLFAGNTEAFF.

V usage is TRBV23-1 and J usage is TRBJ2-1, with 8 bases aligning to TRBD2. TRBV23-1 is known as an ORF, though its function is uncertain. The trim removed 8 bases at V and 4 bases at J, leaving 7 bases unmatched. This CDR3 is built from 14 residues. CDR3 bases: TGCGCCAGCCCGCGGGGGGCGGAGTACAATGAGCAGTTCTTC. This translates into CASPRGAEYNEQFF.

This clone was recorded only once. CDR3 protein: CSASGRTSYEQYF. CDR3 nucleotide sequence: TGCAGTGCTAGTGGTAGAACCTCCTACGAGCAGTACTTC. The chain uses TRBV20-1 and TRBJ2-7; D ambiguous. CDR3 length: 13 amino acids. Germline CDR1 and CDR2: DFQATT and SNEGSKA (reference sequence). The germline V and J ends were trimmed by 3 bases and 0 bases, with 9 bases remaining between them.

The chain recombines TRBV7-9 with TRBJ1-1; D not certain. V was pared by 2 bases and J by 4 bases, with 8 bases between. The CDR3 consists of 13 residues. Germline V gives CDR1 SEHNR, CDR2 FQNEAQ (reference sequence). The CDR3 bases are TGTGCCAGCAGCTTAATCCCGGGCACTGAAGCTTTCTTT. Amino acids: CASSLIPGTEAFF. Looking up the rest from reference TRBV7-9 and TRBJ1-1 gives the full variable domain: DTGVSQNPRHKITKRGQNVTFRCDPISEHNRLYWYRQTLGQGPEFLTYFQNEAQLEKSRLLSDRFSAERPKGSFSTLEIQRTEQGDSAMYLCASSLIPGTEAFFGQGTRLTVV.

The chain employs TRBV5-1 and TRBJ1-6; D ambiguous. The CDR3 runs 16 residues. V shed 0 bases and J shed 7 bases, with 14 bases lying between them. CDR1 SGHRS and CDR2 YFSETQ come from the germline V gene. The CDR3 region is CASSLAMRRENSPLHF. CDR3 nucleotide sequence: TGCGCCAGCAGCTTGGCCATGCGACGGGAAAATTCACCCCTCCACTTT.

The genes are TRBV10-1 and TRBJ1-2; TRBD1 is a possible D gene (6 bases). Trimming took off 6 bases at V and 2 bases at J, with 25 bases between the two ends. The CDR3 runs to 18 residues. Germline-derived CDR1 and CDR2 are WNHNN and SYGVQD (reference sequence). The CDR3 is CASSPDRPARLGNYGYTF. The CDR3 DNA reads as TGCGCCAGCAGCCCCGACAGGCCTGCCCGCCTAGGAAACTATGGCTACACCTTC.

The chain employs TRBV18 and TRBJ1-1; 8 positions match TRBD1. CDR3 length equals 13 residues. Germline lookup yields CDR1 KGHSH and CDR2 LQKENI. J gave up 3 bases and V 6 bases, and 3 bases lay outside the gene matches. The chain's CDR3 is CASSKGQDTEAFF. CDR3 sequence (DNA): TGTGCCAGCTCCAAGGGACAGGACACTGAAGCTTTCTTT.

This chain uses TRBV5-4 with TRBJ2-2; 12 bases match TRBD1. The CDR3 spans 15 residues. Trimming at V came to 5 bases and at J to 4 bases, leaving 3 bases not matched to a gene. Per the germline V gene, CDR1 is SGHNT and CDR2 is YYREEE (reference sequence). Here the CDR3 reads CASRPGQGATGELFF. Written as DNA, the CDR3 is TGTGCCAGCAGGCCGGGACAGGGGGCCACCGGGGAGCTGTTTTTT.

The chain uses TRBV19 and TRBJ2-7, with D tentatively TRBD2 (5 bases). CDR1 is LNHDA, CDR2 SQIVND, per germline (reference sequence). The CDR3 contains 15 residues. Between the trimmed V and J ends, which lost 5 bases and 2 bases, there was a span of 16 bases. Written as DNA, the CDR3 is TGTGCCAGTAGTCCCGGCTCCGTCGGGACCTACGAGCAGTACTTC. This encodes CASSPGSVGTYEQYF.

J is TRBJ2-7 and V is TRBV24-1; no clear D gene. Germline CDR1 KGHDR, CDR2 SFDVKD. V lost 4 bases, J lost 7 bases, and 13 bases lay in between. The CDR3 is 13 residues long. For the CDR3, the DNA is TGTGCCACCAGTGACTCGGGTCTTGCGGAGCAGTACTTC. Translated, it gives CATSDSGLAEQYF.

The chain uses TRBV6-5 and TRBJ1-2; the match to TRBD1 covers 8 bases. Per germline, CDR1 MNHEY and CDR2 SVGAGI. The V segment lost 2 bases and the J segment 2 bases; nucleotides outside the gene matches: 7. This CDR3 contains 16 residues. DNA for the CDR3: TGTGCCAGCAGTTACAAGGGGACAGGTTCCAACTATGGCTACACCTTC. This translates into CASSYKGTGSNYGYTF.

This chain links TRBV5-1 with TRBJ2-1; a possible D gene is TRBD2 (6 bases). The V gene lost 4 bases and the J gene lost 0 bases, with 8 bases spanning the gap. Germline values: CDR1 SGHRS, CDR2 YFSETQ. This CDR3 comprises 14 residues. CDR3 sequence: CASSRESSYNEQFF. CDR3 bases: TGCGCCAGCAGCCGGGAGAGCTCCTACAATGAGCAGTTCTTC. Full variable domain (missing parts from reference TRBV5-1 and TRBJ2-1): KAGVTQTPRYLIKTRGQQVTLSCSPISGHRSVSWYQQTPGQGLQFLFEYFSETQRNKGNFPGRFSGRQFSNSRSEMNVSTLELGDSALYLCASSRESSYNEQFFGPGTRLTVL.

This chain uses TRBV9 with TRBJ2-3; TRBD2 agrees at 8 bases. From germline, CDR1 is SGDLS and CDR2 YYNGEE. The CDR3 covers 15 residues. The V gene end was trimmed by 2 bases and the J gene end by 6 bases; junction bases not matched to a gene: 8. The CDR3 spells CASSVNVAGSDTQYF. CDR3 in DNA: TGTGCCAGCAGCGTTAACGTAGCGGGGAGTGATACGCAGTATTTT.

The chain employs TRBV29-1 and TRBJ2-7, with D possibly TRBD1 on 6 matching bases. Looked up from germline, CDR1 is SQVTM and CDR2 is ANQGSEA. The CDR3 consists of 12 residues. The ends were cut back, 4 bases at V and 2 bases at J, with 9 bases in the middle. DNA of the CDR3: TGCAGCGTTGGCAGGGGCACCTACGAGCAGTACTTC. It codes for CSVGRGTYEQYF.

The rearrangement links TRBV18 to TRBJ2-1; 8 nucleotides align to TRBD1. V was pared by 4 bases and J by 7 bases, with 12 bases of the junction left unmatched. This CDR3 region has 16 residues. Per the germline V gene, CDR1 is KGHSH and CDR2 is LQKENI. CDR3 region: CASSRSTGERRNEQFF. In DNA, the CDR3 is TGTGCCAGCTCACGCTCGACAGGGGAGAGGAGGAATGAGCAGTTCTTC.

The chain employs TRBV7-3 and TRBJ1-1, with 9 bases that match TRBD1. Trimming at V came to 5 bases and at J to 2 bases, leaving 3 bases not matched to a gene. CDR3 length: 14 residues. Germline CDR1 is SGHTA and CDR2 is FQGTGA. The CDR3 reads CASSPGQGNTEAFF. CDR3 nucleotides: TGTGCCAGCAGCCCGGGACAGGGCAACACTGAAGCTTTCTTT. Combining the CDR3 with reference TRBV7-3 and TRBJ1-1 gives the whole variable domain GAGVSQTPSNKVTEKGKYVELRCDPISGHTALYWYRQSLGQGPEFLIYFQGTGAADDSGLPNDRFFAVRPEGSVSTLKIQRTERGDSAVYLCASSPGQGNTEAFFGQGTRLTVV.

Only a few counts were recorded for this clone. This rearrangement joins TRBV6-5 to TRBJ1-2, with TRBD1 matching over 8 bases. CDR1 MNHEY and CDR2 SVGAGI come from the germline V gene. With V trimmed by 6 bases and J by 2 bases, 8 bases remained unmatched. The CDR3 is made up of 15 amino acids. The CDR3 sequence is CASSLRDRWNYGYTF. CDR3 coding DNA: TGTGCCAGCAGCCTCCGGGACAGGTGGAACTATGGCTACACCTTC.

The rearrangement joins TRBV19 to TRBJ1-2; possible D gene TRBD1, 6 bases. V was trimmed by 5 bases and J by 4 bases, leaving 11 bases between them. CDR1 and CDR2 (germline): LNHDA, SQIVND (reference sequence). This CDR3 comprises 13 residues. The CDR3 spells CASSWVRGYGYTF. The CDR3 DNA follows: TGTGCCAGTAGTTGGGTCAGGGGCTATGGCTACACCTTC.

This clone appeared once. V usage is TRBV5-1 and J usage is TRBJ2-3, with 7 nucleotides matching TRBD1. Per the germline V gene, CDR1 is SGHRS and CDR2 is YFSETQ. The CDR3 contains 16 residues. V was clipped by 4 bases and J by 0 bases; unmatched bases: 8. DNA of the CDR3: TGCGCCAGCAGCCCGGACAGGCCCTTAAGCACAGATACGCAGTATTTT. It is translated as CASSPDRPLSTDTQYF.

The chain uses TRBV5-4 and TRBJ2-3, with D possibly TRBD2 on 6 matching bases. Trimming took 7 bases from V and 3 from J, leaving 21 bases between them. Germline V gene sequence: CDR1 SGHNT, CDR2 YYREEE (reference sequence). The CDR3 length is 16 residues. CDR3 sequence reads: CASFNPRERVTDTQYF. The CDR3 DNA sequence: TGTGCCAGCTTCAACCCACGGGAGCGGGTGACAGATACGCAGTATTTT.

CDR3: CASSGDSNEQFF. The CDR3 DNA reads as TGTGCCAGCAGTGGGGACAGCAATGAGCAGTTCTTC. This chain joins TRBV2 and TRBJ2-1, with 7 bases identical to TRBD1. This CDR3 spans 12 amino acids. Per the germline V gene, CDR1 is SNHLY and CDR2 is FYNNEI. Germline trimming cut 4 bases from V and 6 bases from J; bases unmatched to any gene: 0.

V usage is TRBV12-5 and J usage is TRBJ1-2; no firm D call. CDR1 and CDR2 (germline): LGHNT, FRNRAP. The CDR3 runs 15 residues. V dropped 0 bases and J dropped 6 bases, with 14 bases sitting between them. CDR3: CASGLVWGGRDGYTF. The CDR3 DNA sequence: TGTGCTAGTGGTTTGGTTTGGGGAGGGAGGGATGGCTACACCTTC.

V usage is TRBV6-4 and J usage is TRBJ2-3; no firm D call. Germline V CDR1 and CDR2: MRHNA, SNTAGT. The CDR3 spans 13 residues. V lost 4 bases, J lost 4 bases, and 9 bases lay in between. CDR3 amino acids: CASSGHEADTQYF. For the CDR3, the DNA is TGTGCCAGCAGTGGTCACGAGGCAGATACGCAGTATTTT.

The gene calls are TRBV13 and TRBJ1-1, with TRBD1 matching over 7 bases. Trimming at V came to 5 bases and at J to 5 bases, leaving 8 bases not matched to a gene. The germline V gene has CDR1 PRHDT and CDR2 FYEKMQ (reference sequence). The CDR3 contains 14 residues. The CDR3 coding sequence is TGTGCCAGCAGCCCAGACAGGGTTGGAACTGAAGCTTTCTTT. Translation: CASSPDRVGTEAFF.

V and J are TRBV7-7 and TRBJ1-2; possible D gene TRBD1, 6 bases. The germline V gene encodes CDR1 SSHAT and CDR2 FNYEAQ (reference sequence). There are 17 residues in the CDR3. Trimming removed 6 bases at V and 0 bases at J, with 20 bases between. For the CDR3, the DNA is TGTGCCAGCAGTTTTAACCGGGACAACCCTCCTAACTATGGCTACACCTTC. Translation: CASSFNRDNPPNYGYTF.

The J gene is TRBJ1-1, the V gene TRBV14; D not certain. CDR1 is SGHDN, CDR2 FVKESK, per germline. The germline V and J ends were trimmed by 0 bases and 0 bases, with 5 bases remaining between them. CDR3 length: 14 residues. This CDR3 is CASSQDTVNTEAFF. DNA of the CDR3: TGTGCCAGCAGCCAAGATACGGTGAACACTGAAGCTTTCTTT.

This clone was seen a single time. V is TRBV6-1 and J is TRBJ1-3; TRBD1 matches at 8 bases. V was pared by 4 bases and J by 0 bases, with 5 bases of the junction left unmatched. Germline V gene sequence: CDR1 MNHNS, CDR2 SASEGT. The CDR3 is 16 residues long. The chain's CDR3 is CASSARQGSSGNTIYF. The CDR3 coding sequence is TGTGCCAGCAGTGCTCGACAGGGGAGCTCTGGAAACACCATATATTTT.

This chain joins TRBV21-1 and TRBJ1-1. TRBV21-1 is a documented pseudogene. The CDR3 runs to 14 residues. The CDR3 sequence: CASSPKGGNAEAFF. In DNA, the CDR3 is TGTGCCAGCAGCCCCAAGGGGGGGAACGCTGAAGCTTTCTTT.

CDR3: CASSLRGLGGNTIYF. The CDR3, as DNA: TGTGCCAGCAGCTTACGAGGGCTTGGTGGAAACACCATATATTTT. The chain is built from TRBV11-2 and TRBJ1-3; no clear D gene. This CDR3 has 15 amino acids. Trimming removed 2 bases at V and 3 bases at J, with 11 bases between. Germline V gives CDR1 SGHAT, CDR2 FQNNGV.

The V call is TRBV5-5, the J call TRBJ2-7; TRBD1 aligns across 7 bases. V shed 0 bases and J 4 bases; nucleotides not matched to a gene: 4. The CDR3 is 14 residues long. Germline CDR1 SGHKS, CDR2 YYEKEE (reference sequence). CDR3 sequence reads: CASSLVGTEYEQYF. The CDR3 DNA is TGTGCCAGCAGCTTGGTAGGGACAGAATACGAGCAGTACTTC.

The chain is built from TRBV7-8 and TRBJ2-3; 11 nucleotides align to TRBD2. The CDR3 contains 16 residues. The germline CDR1 and CDR2 sequences are SGHVS and FQNEAQ. Trimming at V came to 4 bases and at J to 0 bases, leaving 3 bases not matched to a gene. CDR3 sequence (DNA): TGTGCCAGCAGCTCTCCTAGCGGGGGGAGCACAGATACGCAGTATTTT. It is translated as CASSSPSGGSTDTQYF.

V usage is TRBV11-2 and J usage is TRBJ2-7, with 11 bases identical to TRBD2. Germline V gene sequence: CDR1 SGHAT, CDR2 FQNNGV. CDR3 length equals 18 residues. Trimming cost V 7 bases and J 3 bases; bases outside gene matches: 17. The DNA for the CDR3 is TGTGCCAGCACTCCCTTAACTCTGACTAGCGGGGTCCTCTACGAGCAGTACTTC. Its protein product is CASTPLTLTSGVLYEQYF. The full variable domain, in which reference TRBV11-2 and TRBJ2-7 provide the parts outside the CDR3, is EAGVAQSPRYKIIEKRQSVAFWCNPISGHATLYWYQQILGQGPKLLIQFQNNGVVDDSQLPKDRFSAERLKGVDSTLKIQPAKLEDSAVYLCASTPLTLTSGVLYEQYFGPGTRLTVT.